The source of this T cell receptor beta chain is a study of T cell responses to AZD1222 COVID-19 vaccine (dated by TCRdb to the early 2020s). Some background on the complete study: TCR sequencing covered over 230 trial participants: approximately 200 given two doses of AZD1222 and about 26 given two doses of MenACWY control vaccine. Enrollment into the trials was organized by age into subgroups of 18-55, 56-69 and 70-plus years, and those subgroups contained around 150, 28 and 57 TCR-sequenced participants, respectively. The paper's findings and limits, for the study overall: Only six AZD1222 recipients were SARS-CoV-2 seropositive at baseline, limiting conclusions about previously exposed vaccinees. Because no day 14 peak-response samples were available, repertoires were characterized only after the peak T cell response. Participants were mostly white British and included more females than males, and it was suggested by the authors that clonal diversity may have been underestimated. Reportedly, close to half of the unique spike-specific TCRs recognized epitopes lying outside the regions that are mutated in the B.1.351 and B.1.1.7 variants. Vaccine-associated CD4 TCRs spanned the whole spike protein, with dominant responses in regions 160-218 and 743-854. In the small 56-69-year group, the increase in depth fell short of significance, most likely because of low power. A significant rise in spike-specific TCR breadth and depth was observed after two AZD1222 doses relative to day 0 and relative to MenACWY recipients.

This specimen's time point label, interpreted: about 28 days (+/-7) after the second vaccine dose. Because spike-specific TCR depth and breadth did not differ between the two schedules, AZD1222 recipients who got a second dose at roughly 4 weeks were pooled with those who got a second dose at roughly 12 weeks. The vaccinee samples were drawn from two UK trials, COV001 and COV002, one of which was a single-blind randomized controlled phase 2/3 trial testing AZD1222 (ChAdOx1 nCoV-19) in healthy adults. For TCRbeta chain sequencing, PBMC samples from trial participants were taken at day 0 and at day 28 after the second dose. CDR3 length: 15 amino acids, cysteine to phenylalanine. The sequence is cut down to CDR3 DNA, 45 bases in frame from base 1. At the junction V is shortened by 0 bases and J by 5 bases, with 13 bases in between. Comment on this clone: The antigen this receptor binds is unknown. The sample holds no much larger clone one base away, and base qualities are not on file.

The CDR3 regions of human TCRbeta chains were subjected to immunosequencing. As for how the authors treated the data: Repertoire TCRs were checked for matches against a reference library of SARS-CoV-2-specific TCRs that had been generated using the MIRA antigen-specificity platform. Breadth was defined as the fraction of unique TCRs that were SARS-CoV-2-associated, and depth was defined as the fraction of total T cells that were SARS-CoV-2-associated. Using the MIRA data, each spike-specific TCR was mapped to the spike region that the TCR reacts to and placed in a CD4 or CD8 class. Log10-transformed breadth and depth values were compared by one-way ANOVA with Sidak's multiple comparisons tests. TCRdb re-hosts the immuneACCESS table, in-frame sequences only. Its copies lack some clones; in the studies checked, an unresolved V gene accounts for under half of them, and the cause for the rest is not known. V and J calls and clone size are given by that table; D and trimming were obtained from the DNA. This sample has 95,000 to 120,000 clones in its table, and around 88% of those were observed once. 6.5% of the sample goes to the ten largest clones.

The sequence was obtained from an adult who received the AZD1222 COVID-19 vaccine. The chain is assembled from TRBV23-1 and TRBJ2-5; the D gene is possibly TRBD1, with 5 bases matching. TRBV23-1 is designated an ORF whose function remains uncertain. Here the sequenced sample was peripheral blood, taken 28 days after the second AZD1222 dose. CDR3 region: CASSQSEGAVETQYF. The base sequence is TGCGCCAGCAGTCAATCCGAAGGGGCGGTGGAGACCCAGTACTTC.